One and the same sample provided the 13 T cell receptor beta chains below, sequenced in a study of blood T cell repertoires in COVID-19. Libraries were prepared by immunoSEQ multiplex PCR; TCRdb keeps only in-frame clonotypes and omits some of them. The table has roughly 34,000 clones, around 77% seen once. The sample consisted of peripheral blood. All receptors derive from a human donor in a cohort sampled during active COVID-19.

In its sample, this clone was seen a few times. This rearrangement joins TRBV6-5 to TRBJ2-7, with TRBD2 identical over 9 bases. This CDR3 has 15 residues. After removal of 6 bases from V and 6 bases from J, the junction contained 12 bases not matched to a gene. The V gene's germline CDR1 is MNHEY and CDR2 SVGAGI. The CDR3 reads CASSRRGGAIREQYF. Written as DNA, the CDR3 is TGTGCCAGCAGCCGCCGCGGGGGGGCCATCCGCGAGCAGTACTTC.

This clone was recorded once. The genes are TRBV6-5 and TRBJ1-5; D may be TRBD1 (5 bases). Per germline, CDR1 MNHEY and CDR2 SVGAGI. The CDR3 covers 14 residues. Trimming removed 6 bases at V and 6 bases at J, with 15 bases between. The CDR3 sequence: CASSTRGGSQPQHF. Here the CDR3 DNA reads TGTGCCAGCAGCACGAGGGGAGGTAGTCAGCCCCAGCATTTT.

The sample holds a few counts of this clone. The V gene is TRBV6-5, the J gene TRBJ1-2, with 12 bases matching TRBD1. Germline V gives CDR1 MNHEY, CDR2 SVGAGI. The V and J ends lost 2 bases and 8 bases, in that order; junction bases with no gene match: 9. This CDR3 is built from 16 residues. Written as DNA, the CDR3 is TGTGCCAGCAGTTACGACGGGACAGGGGGCGCAAGAGGCTACACCTTC. This sequence encodes CASSYDGTGGARGYTF.

The chain carries TRBV9 and TRBJ2-2; a weak D match, TRBD2 (5 bases). Trimming shortened V by 0 bases and J by 4 bases, and 19 bases separated the two germline ends. This CDR3 comprises 18 residues. Germline values: CDR1 SGDLS, CDR2 YYNGEE. This chain's CDR3 is CASSVGGRALGGTGELFF. DNA of the CDR3: TGTGCCAGCAGCGTAGGAGGAAGGGCACTTGGAGGCACCGGGGAGCTGTTTTTT.

The CDR3 is CASSREAGGSYEQYF. CDR3 sequence (DNA): TGTGCCAGCAGCCGCGAGGCAGGGGGTTCCTACGAGCAGTACTTC. The V gene is TRBV7-9, the J gene TRBJ2-7; TRBD1 matches 7 bases. Germline lookup yields CDR1 SEHNR and CDR2 FQNEAQ (reference sequence). CDR3 length: 15 residues. The J segment lost 1 base and the V segment lost 5 bases, leaving 8 bases of the junction unmatched.

The chain joins TRBV19 to TRBJ2-3; 11 nucleotides line up with TRBD2. There are 21 residues in the CDR3. Germline trimming cut 7 bases from V and 3 bases from J; bases unmatched to any gene: 24. In germline, CDR1 is LNHDA, CDR2 SQIVND (reference sequence). CDR3 sequence reads: CASTGRHSGLAAPGTTDTQYF. Here the CDR3 DNA reads TGTGCCAGTACGGGACGCCACTCGGGACTAGCGGCCCCAGGGACAACAGATACGCAGTATTTT.

The rearrangement uses TRBV7-9 and TRBJ1-6; D gene unclear. This CDR3 has 13 amino acids. The V end lost 1 base, the J end lost 9 bases, and 7 bases lay between the germline ends. The germline gives CDR1 SEHNR, CDR2 FQNEAQ (reference sequence). The CDR3 coding sequence is TGTGCCAGCAGCTTAGAAGGCGGTTCACCCCTCCACTTT. It yields the protein CASSLEGGSPLHF.

V and J are TRBV6-6 and TRBJ1-1; D not certain. Germline CDR1 is MNHNY and CDR2 is SVGAGI (reference sequence). V was trimmed by 4 bases and J by 11 bases, leaving 14 bases between them. The CDR3 is made up of 12 amino acids. This CDR3 is CASSFVRGAAFF. The CDR3 DNA reads TGTGCCAGCAGTTTTGTTCGGGGAGCGGCTTTCTTT.

This clone was picked up one time. The J gene is TRBJ2-2, the V gene TRBV3-1 (or the pseudogene TRBV3-2); 8 bases line up with TRBD1. J was trimmed by 0 bases and V by 4 bases; bases with no gene match: 10. Per germline, CDR1 LGHDT and CDR2 YNNKEL (reference sequence). The length of the CDR3 is 18 residues. The DNA for the CDR3 is TGTGCCAGCAGCCCAATGACAGGGGACGCAGCGAACACCGGGGAGCTGTTTTTT. Its protein product is CASSPMTGDAANTGELFF.

The chain has TRBV4-1 and TRBJ2-3; 9 nucleotides agree with TRBD2. The CDR3 totals 15 residues. CDR1 MGHRA and CDR2 YSYEKL come from the germline V gene. With 4 bases clipped from V and 4 bases from J, the junction kept 6 bases outside the gene matches. CDR3 nucleotide sequence: TGCGCCAGCAGCCGCCTGGGACTAGCACCAGATACGCAGTATTTT. It translates to CASSRLGLAPDTQYF.

The chain recombines TRBV29-1 with TRBJ2-3; TRBD2 aligns across 9 bases. J was trimmed by 4 bases and V by 7 bases; bases with no gene match: 3. Germline V gene data show CDR1 as SQVTM and CDR2 as ANQGSEA. The CDR3 spans 12 residues. In DNA, the CDR3 is TGCAGCGAGAAGCGGGGGGCAGATACGCAGTATTTT. This codes for CSEKRGADTQYF.

The V gene is TRBV15, the J gene TRBJ2-7; possibly TRBD2 for D (5 bases). Trimming took 5 bases from V and 0 from J, leaving 14 bases between them. The CDR3 spans 15 residues. Germline loops: CDR1 LNHNV, CDR2 YYDKDF (reference sequence). The DNA of the CDR3 is TGTGCCACCAGCGTCCTGACGGGAAGCTCCTACGAGCAGTACTTC. Its protein is CATSVLTGSSYEQYF.

The chain joins TRBV2 to TRBJ2-7; 9 nucleotides match TRBD1. CDR1 and CDR2 from the germline V gene are SNHLY and FYNNEI. V lost 5 bases to trimming and J lost 6 bases; unmatched junction nucleotides: 11. The CDR3 length is 15 residues. The CDR3 region has the DNA TGTGCCAGCAGTCCGACGACAGGGGGGCTAGGCGAGCAGTACTTC. Its translation is CASSPTTGGLGEQYF.